This TCR beta chain is drawn from a study of CD8 T cells in Susac syndrome. Roughly 0.45 to 1 ug RNA was reverse transcribed with random hexamers. TCRdb ran MiXCR on the immunoSEQ multiplex PCR reads and lists one entry per CDR3 protein. The sample has some 260,000 distinct CDR3 sequences; 85% are singletons. The CDR3 has 11 residues. Germline V gene sequence: CDR1 MNHEY, CDR2 SMNVEV (reference sequence). Trimming took off 7 bases at V and 7 bases at J, with 8 bases between the two ends. The sequence derives from a human donor with multiple sclerosis. Material: CD8+ T cells from PBMCs. The chain couples TRBV27 to TRBJ2-1; D may be TRBD2 (5 bases). DNA of the CDR3: TGTGCCAGCATTGGAGGTAATGAGCAGTTCTTC. Its translation: CASIGGNEQFF.